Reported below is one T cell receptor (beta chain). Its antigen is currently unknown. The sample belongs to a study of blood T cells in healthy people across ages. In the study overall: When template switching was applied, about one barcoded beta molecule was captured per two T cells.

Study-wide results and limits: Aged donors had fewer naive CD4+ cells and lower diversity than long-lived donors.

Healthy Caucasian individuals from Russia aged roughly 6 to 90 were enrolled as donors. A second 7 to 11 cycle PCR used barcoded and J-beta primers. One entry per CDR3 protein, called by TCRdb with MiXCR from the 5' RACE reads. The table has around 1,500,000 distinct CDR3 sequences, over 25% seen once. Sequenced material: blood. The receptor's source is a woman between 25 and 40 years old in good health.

The CDR3 loop is CSARVLAGAYNEQFF. The CDR3 DNA reads as TGCAGTGCTAGGGTCCTAGCGGGGGCCTACAATGAGCAGTTCTTC. V usage is TRBV20-1 and J usage is TRBJ2-1; 10 nucleotides match TRBD2. V shed 3 bases and J 2 bases; nucleotides not matched to a gene: 4. CDR1 is DFQATT and CDR2 is SNEGSKA in the germline V gene (reference sequence). This CDR3 spans 15 amino acids.